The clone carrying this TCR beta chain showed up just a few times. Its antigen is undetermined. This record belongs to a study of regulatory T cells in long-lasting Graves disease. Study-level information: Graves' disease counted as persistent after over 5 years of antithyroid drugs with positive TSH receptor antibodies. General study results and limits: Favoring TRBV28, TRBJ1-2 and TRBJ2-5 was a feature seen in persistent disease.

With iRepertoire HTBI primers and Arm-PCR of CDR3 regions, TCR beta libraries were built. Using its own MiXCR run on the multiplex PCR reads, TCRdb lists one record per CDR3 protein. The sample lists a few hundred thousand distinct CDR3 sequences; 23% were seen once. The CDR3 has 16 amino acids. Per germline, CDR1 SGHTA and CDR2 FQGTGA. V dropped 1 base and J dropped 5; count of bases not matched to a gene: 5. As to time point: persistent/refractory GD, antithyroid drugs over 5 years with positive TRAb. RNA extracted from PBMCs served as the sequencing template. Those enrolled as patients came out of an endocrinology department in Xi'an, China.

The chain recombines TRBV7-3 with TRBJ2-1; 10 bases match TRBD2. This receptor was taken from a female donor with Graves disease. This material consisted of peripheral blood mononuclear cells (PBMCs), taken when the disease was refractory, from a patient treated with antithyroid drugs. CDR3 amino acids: CASSLRASGSHNEQFF. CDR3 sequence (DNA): TGTGCCAGCAGCTTAAGGGCTAGCGGGAGCCACAATGAGCAGTTCTTC.